The next 16 T cell receptor beta chains were all read from a single sample in a study of blood T cells in healthy people across ages. Combining a sample-barcoded 5' primer with a J-beta primer mix, a second PCR ran for roughly 7 to 11 cycles. TCRdb re-derived calls from the 5' RACE reads in MiXCR, one entry per CDR3 protein. The sample lists 1.5 million to 2 million distinct CDR3 sequences; roughly 49% were seen once. The sample consisted of blood. The origin of the receptors is a woman aged 40-49 years in good health.

The J gene is TRBJ2-4, the V gene TRBV7-8; 13 nucleotides align to TRBD2. Trimming cost V 5 bases and J 4 bases; bases outside gene matches: 5. The germline V gene has CDR1 SGHVS and CDR2 FQNEAQ. This CDR3 has 16 residues. CDR3 nucleotides: TGTGCCAGCAGCATGAGGACTAGCGGGGGTAAAAACATTCAGTACTTC. Its protein is CASSMRTSGGKNIQYF. Full variable domain (outside the CDR3, taken from reference TRBV7-8 and TRBJ2-4): GAGVSQSPRYKVAKRGQDVALRCDPISGHVSLFWYQQALGQGPEFLTYFQNEAQLDKSGLPSDRFFAERPEGSVSTLKIQRTQQEDSAVYLCASSMRTSGGKNIQYFGAGTRLSVL.

V gene TRBV27 combines with J gene TRBJ2-7; D not certain. The CDR3 is 15 amino acids. The germline CDR1 and CDR2 sequences are MNHEY and SMNVEV (reference sequence). V was shortened by 2 bases and J by 4 bases, with 15 bases between the two germline ends. CDR3 coding DNA: TGTGCCAGCAGTTTACGGGCAGACCCTTATTACGAGCAGTACTTC. Protein sequence: CASSLRADPYYEQYF.

The V call is TRBV10-2, the J call TRBJ2-5; 9 nucleotides agree with TRBD2. The J call is doubtful: the DNA matches TRBJ2-7 better. The germline V gene has CDR1 WSHSY and CDR2 SAAADI. This CDR3 spans 13 amino acids. This CDR3 reads CASKASGAHEQYF. For the CDR3, the DNA is TGCGCCAGCAAGGCTAGCGGGGCGCACGAGCAGTACTTC.

This clonotype showed up just once. V is TRBV12-3 or TRBV12-4 and J is TRBJ2-7, with D possibly called TRBD1 or TRBD2 (6 bases each). V lost 8 bases and J lost 2, with 16 bases in between. The CDR3 sequence is 14 residues long. The CDR3 reads CASLAGTPPYEQYF. DNA of the CDR3: TGTGCCAGCTTGGCGGGGACACCACCCTACGAGCAGTACTTC.

This clonotype was found a few times. DNA of the CDR3: TGTGCCAGCAGTTCATCCGACAGTCCCAAAAACATTCAGTACTTC. It is translated as CASSSSDSPKNIQYF. This chain links TRBV6-5 with TRBJ2-4, with a possible D match to TRBD1 (5 bases). The CDR3 length is 15 residues. V was shortened by 4 bases and J by 2 bases, with 12 bases between the two germline ends. Germline CDR1 MNHEY, CDR2 SVGAGI.

Notes on this clonotype: The junction shows a germline mismatch at one end, possibly a read error. The V gene is TRBV7-2, the J gene TRBJ1-2, with a possible D match to TRBD1 (6 bases). The germline V gene encodes CDR1 SGHTA and CDR2 FQGNSA. There are 13 residues in the CDR3. CDR3 residues: CANSFEQGRGYTF. The CDR3 DNA follows: TGTGCCAACAGCTTTGAGCAGGGGAGAGGCTACACCTTC.

The chain carries TRBV12-3 or TRBV12-4 and TRBJ2-5; the match to TRBD1 covers 8 bases. With V trimmed by 1 base and J by 11 bases, 12 bases remained unmatched. The CDR3 totals 15 residues. The CDR3 bases are TGTGCCAGCAGTTTAGGGACAGGGATGTTAGATGAGCAGTACTTC. Its translation is CASSLGTGMLDEQYF.

This clonotype has just a few counts. The chain has TRBV20-1 and TRBJ2-5; D remains ambiguous. V shed 4 bases and J shed 4 bases, with 13 bases lying between them. This CDR3 comprises 13 residues. Germline assignment: CDR1 DFQATT and CDR2 SNEGSKA (reference sequence). CDR3 sequence (DNA): TGCAGTGCTACCAACCGAGCCCCAGAGACCCAGTACTTC. It encodes CSATNRAPETQYF.

As to this clonotype: At one of its ends the junction is not consistent with the germline gene, which may arise from a read error. The chain employs TRBV28 and TRBJ2-7; tentative D call: TRBD1 (5 bases). Germline V lookup: CDR1 MDHEN, CDR2 SYDVKM. The length of the CDR3 is 12 residues. DNA for the CDR3: TGTGCCAGCAGGCAGGGTTCCTCCGAGCAGTACTTC. Translation gives CASRQGSSEQYF. The complete variable domain, with remaining parts taken from reference TRBV28 and TRBJ2-7, reads DVKVTQSSRYLVKRTGEKVFLECVQDMDHENMFWYRQDPGLGLRLIYFSYDVKMKEKGDIPEGYSVSREKKERFSLILESASTNQTSMYLCASRQGSSEQYFGPGTRLTVT.

Details on this clonotype: Compared with germline, one end of the junction differs, possibly owing to a read error. V gene TRBV14 combines with J gene TRBJ2-1, with 8 bases matching TRBD1. This CDR3 is built from 17 residues. Germline V lookup: CDR1 SGHDN, CDR2 FVKESK. The CDR3 here is CTSSQALGQGAYNEQFF. The CDR3 region has the DNA TGTACCAGCAGCCAAGCGCTTGGACAGGGAGCCTACAATGAGCAGTTCTTC.

This rearrangement joins TRBV4-1 to TRBJ2-1, with TRBD1 identical over 9 bases. Germline V gene sequence: CDR1 MGHRA, CDR2 YSYEKL. With 4 bases clipped from V and 12 bases from J, the junction kept 7 bases outside the gene matches. The CDR3 spans 13 residues. For the CDR3, the DNA is TGCGCCAGCAGCCGGGGACAGGGTTCCGGGCAGTTCTTC. Translated: CASSRGQGSGQFF.

CDR3 loop: CASLPLGTWDTDTQYF. The CDR3 region has the DNA TGTGCCAGCCTACCTTTGGGAACGTGGGACACAGATACGCAGTATTTT. The chain carries TRBV6-1 and TRBJ2-3; D remains ambiguous. The V end was cut by 8 bases, the J end by 2 bases, with 20 bases between. CDR3 length equals 16 residues. Germline values: CDR1 MNHNS, CDR2 SASEGT.

This clonotype was recorded at least ten times. The chain uses TRBV7-2 and TRBJ2-5; D not certain. The germline V and J ends were trimmed by 1 base and 5 bases, with 14 bases remaining between them. This CDR3 region has 15 residues. CDR1 and CDR2 (germline): SGHTA, FQGNSA. CDR3 sequence reads: CASSLEVRSFETQYF. The CDR3 nucleotides are TGTGCCAGCAGCTTAGAAGTTCGGTCCTTCGAGACCCAGTACTTC.

The rearrangement links TRBV9 to TRBJ2-3; D gene unclear. This CDR3 region has 14 residues. The V end lost 0 bases, the J end lost 6 bases, and 11 bases lay between the germline ends. Germline assignment: CDR1 SGDLS and CDR2 YYNGEE. This CDR3 reads CASSVVNREDTQYF. In DNA, the CDR3 is TGTGCCAGCAGCGTAGTAAACAGAGAGGATACGCAGTATTTT.

This chain uses TRBV9 with TRBJ1-1; TRBD1 agrees at 7 bases. The germline gives CDR1 SGDLS, CDR2 YYNGEE. V trimming: 0 bases; J trimming: 0 bases; junction bases outside the gene matches: 5. This CDR3 is built from 16 residues. The chain's CDR3 is CASSVGQGTVNTEAFF. CDR3 sequence (DNA): TGTGCCAGCAGCGTAGGACAGGGTACGGTGAACACTGAAGCTTTCTTT.

V gene TRBV20-1 combines with J gene TRBJ1-2; D gene ambiguous. Germline assignment: CDR1 DFQATT and CDR2 SNEGSKA (reference sequence). With 0 bases removed from V and 4 bases from J, the gap between germline ends came to 9 bases. The CDR3 extends over 13 amino acids. The CDR3 spells CSARDPISYGYTF. In DNA, the CDR3 is TGCAGTGCTAGAGATCCCATTAGCTATGGCTACACCTTC.